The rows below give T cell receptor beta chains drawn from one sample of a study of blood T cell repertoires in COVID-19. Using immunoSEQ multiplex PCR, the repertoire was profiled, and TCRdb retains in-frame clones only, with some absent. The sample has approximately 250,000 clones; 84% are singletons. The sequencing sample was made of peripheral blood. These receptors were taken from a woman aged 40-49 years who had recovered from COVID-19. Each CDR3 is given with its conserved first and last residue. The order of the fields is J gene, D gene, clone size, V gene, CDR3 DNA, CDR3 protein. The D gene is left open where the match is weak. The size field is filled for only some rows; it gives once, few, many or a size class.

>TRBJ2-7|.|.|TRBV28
TGTGCCAGCAGTTTAATGGCGGGGGCCACCTACGAGCAGTACTTC
CASSLMAGATYEQYF
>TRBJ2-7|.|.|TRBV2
TGTGCCAGCAGTTATGTCGGGGGTTACGAGCAGTACTTC
CASSYVGGYEQYF
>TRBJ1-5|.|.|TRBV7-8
TGTGCCAGCAGCTTAATAAGCACCGCGGCTCAGCCCCAGCATTTT
CASSLISTAAQPQHF
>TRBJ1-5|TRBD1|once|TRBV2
TGTGCCAGTGCCGGGACAGGGGGCAATCAGCCCCAGCATTTT
CASAGTGGNQPQHF
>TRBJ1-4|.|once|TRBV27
TGTGCCAGCAGTACAACCGGGGAGGCTTATGAAAAACTGTTTTTT
CASSTTGEAYEKLFF
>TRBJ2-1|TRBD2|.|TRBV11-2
TGTGCCAGCAGCTGGACTAGCGGGGGTTACAATGAGCAGTTCTTC
CASSWTSGGYNEQFF
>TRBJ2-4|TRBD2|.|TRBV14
TGTGCCAGCAGCCAAGAACCGGGACTAGCGGGGGGGAAAAACATTCAGTACTTC
CASSQEPGLAGGKNIQYF
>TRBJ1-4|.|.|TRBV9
TGTGCCAGCAGCGACGGGACATGGAACGAAAAACTGTTTTTT
CASSDGTWNEKLFF
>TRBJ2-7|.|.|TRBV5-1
TGCGCCAGCAGCCGTGGGACTGCCGGTGACGAGCAGTACTTC
CASSRGTAGDEQYF
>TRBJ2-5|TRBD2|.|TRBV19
TGTGCCAGTAGTATCGGGACTAGCGTATTAAAAGAGACCCAGTACTTC
CASSIGTSVLKETQYF
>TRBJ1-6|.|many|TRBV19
TGTGCCAGTAGTACCGCGATAGATAATTCACCCCTCCACTTT
CASSTAIDNSPLHF
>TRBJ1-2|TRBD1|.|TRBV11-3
TGTGCCAGCAGCTTAGATCCGGCGGACAGGGTCCTCTCTGGCTACACCTTC
CASSLDPADRVLSGYTF
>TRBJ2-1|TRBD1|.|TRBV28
TGTGCCAGCAGGGGCCGACAGGGGTTTTCCTACAATGAGCAGTTCTTC
CASRGRQGFSYNEQFF
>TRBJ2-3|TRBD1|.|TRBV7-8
TGTGCCAGCAGTCCCGACAGGGCAAGCACAGATACGCAGTATTTT
CASSPDRASTDTQYF
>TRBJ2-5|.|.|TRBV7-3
TGTGCCAGCAGCCCTAGGGGCCAAGAGACCCAGTACTTC
CASSPRGQETQYF
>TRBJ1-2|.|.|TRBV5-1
TGCGCCAGCAGCTCCACACCCAACTATGGCTACACCTTC
CASSSTPNYGYTF
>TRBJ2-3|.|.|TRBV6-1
TGTGCCAGCAGTGAAACCCGACAGCGCACAGATACGCAGTATTTT
CASSETRQRTDTQYF
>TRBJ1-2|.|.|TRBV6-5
TGTGCCACTTGGCCCAGGCAGGACTATGGCTACACCTTC
CATWPRQDYGYTF
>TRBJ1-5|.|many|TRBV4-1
TGCGCCAGCAGCTCAGCCGGCGGTCAGGGCGGCAATCAGCCCCAGCATTTT
CASSSAGGQGGNQPQHF
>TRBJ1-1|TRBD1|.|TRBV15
TGTGCCACCAGCAGGTCCCTTCCCGGGACAGGGGGCAGAGAGAACACTGAAGCTTTCTTT
CATSRSLPGTGGRENTEAFF
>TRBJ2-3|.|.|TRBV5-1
TGCGCCAGCAGGGAGACCCTGGGCACAGATACGCAGTATTTT
CASRETLGTDTQYF
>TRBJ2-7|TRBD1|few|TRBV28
TGTGCCAGCAGTCTCCCCGACAGGGCCGACGAGCAGTACTTC
CASSLPDRADEQYF
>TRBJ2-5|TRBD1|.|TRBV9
TGTGCCAGCAGCCCAGGGACAGGGAGCGTAGGGGAGACCCAGTACTTC
CASSPGTGSVGETQYF
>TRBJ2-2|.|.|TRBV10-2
TGCGCCAGCAGTTCAGGGGCGTACGGGGAGCTGTTTTTT
CASSSGAYGELFF
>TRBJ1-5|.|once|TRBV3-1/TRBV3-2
TGTGCCAGCAGCCAAGAGCTAGGTAATCAGCCCCAGCATTTT
CASSQELGNQPQHF
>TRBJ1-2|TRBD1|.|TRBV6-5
TGTGCCAGCACCCCATTAGGGACAGGGACCTATGGCTACACCTTC
CASTPLGTGTYGYTF
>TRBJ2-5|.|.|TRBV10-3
TGTGCCATCAGTGCCATACAGGGTGAGACCCAGTACTTC
CAISAIQGETQYF
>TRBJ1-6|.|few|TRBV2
TGTGCCAGCTGTACAGACTATAATTCACCCCTCCACTTT
CASCTDYNSPLHF
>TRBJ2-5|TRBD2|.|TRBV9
TGTGCCAGCAGCGTAGGCGGACTAGCGGGGGGAGGTGAGACCCAGTACTTC
CASSVGGLAGGGETQYF
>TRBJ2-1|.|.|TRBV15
TGTGCCACCAGCAGAGATAGCGTCTGGGAGCAGTTCTTC
CATSRDSVWEQFF
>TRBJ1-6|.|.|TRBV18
TGTGCCAGCTCACCGGAACAGTTACCTAATTCACCCCTCCACTTT
CASSPEQLPNSPLHF
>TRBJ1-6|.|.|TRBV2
TGTGCCAGCAACCTAAATAGGGGAAATTCACCCCTCCACTTT
CASNLNRGNSPLHF
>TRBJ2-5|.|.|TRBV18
TGTGCCAGCTCTCCCGGGACATCCCAGTACTTC
CASSPGTSQYF
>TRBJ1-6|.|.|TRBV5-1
TGCGCCAGCAGCTCGGATCCGGGCGGGGGGCCGAATTCACCCCTCCACTTT
CASSSDPGGGPNSPLHF
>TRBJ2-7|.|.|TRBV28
TGTGCCAGCAGGGTAGCAGCCGCCTACGAGCAGTACTTC
CASRVAAAYEQYF
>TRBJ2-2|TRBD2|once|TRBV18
TGTGCCAGCTCACCACTGGCGACTAGCGGGAACACCGGGGAGCTGTTTTTT
CASSPLATSGNTGELFF
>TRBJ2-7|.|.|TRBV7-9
TGTGCCAGCAGCTTTAGCAGGGGGGCCTACGAGCAGTACTTC
CASSFSRGAYEQYF
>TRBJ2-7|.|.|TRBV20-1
TGCAGTGCTAGTTACCAGGGGAACGAGCAGTACTTC
CSASYQGNEQYF
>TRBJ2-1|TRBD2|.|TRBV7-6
TGTGCCAGCAGCTTTACTAGCGGGGGGGCCGATGAGCAGTTCTTC
CASSFTSGGADEQFF
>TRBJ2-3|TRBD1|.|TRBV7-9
TGTGCCAGCAGCGACAGGGCTAGCACAGATACGCAGTATTTT
CASSDRASTDTQYF
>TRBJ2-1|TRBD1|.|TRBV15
TGTGCCACCAGCAGAGGCCTCGGGACAGGGTACAATGAGCAGTTCTTC
CATSRGLGTGYNEQFF
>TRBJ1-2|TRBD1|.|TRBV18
TGTGCCAGCTCAGTTATACAGGGGAGCGATGGCTACACCTTC
CASSVIQGSDGYTF
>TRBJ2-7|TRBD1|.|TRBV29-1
TGCAGCGCCCGGGGACAGTACTACGAGCAGTACTTC
CSARGQYYEQYF
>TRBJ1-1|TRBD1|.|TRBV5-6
TGTGCCAGCAGCTTGTACAGGGGAGTAATGAACACTGAAGCTTTCTTT
CASSLYRGVMNTEAFF
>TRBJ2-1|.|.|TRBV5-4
TGTGCCAGCAGCTTTGGGCAGGGTTCTTACAATGAGCAGTTCTTC
CASSFGQGSYNEQFF
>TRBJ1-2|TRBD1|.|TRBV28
TGTGCCAGCAGTCCGGGGGACAGGGGTGGGTATGGCTACACCTTC
CASSPGDRGGYGYTF
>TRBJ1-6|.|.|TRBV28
TGTGCCAGCACCATCGAGGGATCACCCCTCCACTTT
CASTIEGSPLHF
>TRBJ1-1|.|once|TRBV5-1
TGCGCCAGCAGCTTAATCCAGGGGAGGGCTGAAGCTTTCTTT
CASSLIQGRAEAFF
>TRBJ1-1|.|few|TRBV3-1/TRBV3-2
TGTGCCAGCAGCCGTGGACAGAGGTTGACTGAAGCTTTCTTT
CASSRGQRLTEAFF
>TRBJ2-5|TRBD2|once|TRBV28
TGTGCCAGCAGTGGCCCTAGCGGGGGCCAAGAGACCCAGTACTTC
CASSGPSGGQETQYF
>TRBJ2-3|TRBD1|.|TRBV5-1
TGCGCCAGCAGCTTGAACAGGGGGGATACGCAGTATTTT
CASSLNRGDTQYF
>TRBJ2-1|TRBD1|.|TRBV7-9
TGTGCCAGCAGCAAAGGACAGGGGCGCAGGAATGAGCAGTTCTTC
CASSKGQGRRNEQFF
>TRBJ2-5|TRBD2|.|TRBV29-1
TGCAGCACAAATCGGGTAGCGGGGGGCTTACAAGAGACCCAGTACTTC
CSTNRVAGGLQETQYF
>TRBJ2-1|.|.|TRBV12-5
TGTGCTAGTGGTTTGGGACACTCCTACAATGAGCAGTTCTTC
CASGLGHSYNEQFF